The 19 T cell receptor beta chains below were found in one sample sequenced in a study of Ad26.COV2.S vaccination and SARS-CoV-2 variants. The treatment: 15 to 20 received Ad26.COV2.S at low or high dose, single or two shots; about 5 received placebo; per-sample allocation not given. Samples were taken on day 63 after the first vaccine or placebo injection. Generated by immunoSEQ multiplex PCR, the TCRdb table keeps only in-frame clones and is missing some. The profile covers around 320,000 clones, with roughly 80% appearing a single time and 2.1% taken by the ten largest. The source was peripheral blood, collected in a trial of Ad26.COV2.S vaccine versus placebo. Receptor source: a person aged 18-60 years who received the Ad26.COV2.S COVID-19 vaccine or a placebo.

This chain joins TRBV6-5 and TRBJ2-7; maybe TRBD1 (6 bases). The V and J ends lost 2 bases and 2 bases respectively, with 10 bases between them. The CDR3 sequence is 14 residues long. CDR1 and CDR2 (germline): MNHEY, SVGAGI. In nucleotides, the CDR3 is TGTGCCAGCAGTTACGGACAGACAACCTACGAGCAGTACTTC. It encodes CASSYGQTTYEQYF.

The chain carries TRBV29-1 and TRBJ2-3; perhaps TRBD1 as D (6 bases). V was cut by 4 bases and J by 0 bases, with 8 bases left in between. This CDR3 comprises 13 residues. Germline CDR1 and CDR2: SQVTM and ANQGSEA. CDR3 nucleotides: TGCAGCGTTGGGACAGCTAGCACAGATACGCAGTATTTT. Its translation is CSVGTASTDTQYF.

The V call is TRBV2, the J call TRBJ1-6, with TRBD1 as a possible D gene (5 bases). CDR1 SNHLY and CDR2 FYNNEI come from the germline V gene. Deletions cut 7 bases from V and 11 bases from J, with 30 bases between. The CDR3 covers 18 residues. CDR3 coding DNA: TGTGCCAGCACCGTCGAGAGGGCCAGGGTAGTTGTTAGACCACCCCTCCACTTT. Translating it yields CASTVERARVVVRPPLHF.

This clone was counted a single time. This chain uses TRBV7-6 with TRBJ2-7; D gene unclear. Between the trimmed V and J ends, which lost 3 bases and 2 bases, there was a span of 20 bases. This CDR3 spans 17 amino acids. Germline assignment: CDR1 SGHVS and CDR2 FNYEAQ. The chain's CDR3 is CASSLSVSSTLPYEQYF. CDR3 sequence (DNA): TGTGCCAGCAGCTTGAGTGTATCTTCAACCCTTCCCTACGAGCAGTACTTC.

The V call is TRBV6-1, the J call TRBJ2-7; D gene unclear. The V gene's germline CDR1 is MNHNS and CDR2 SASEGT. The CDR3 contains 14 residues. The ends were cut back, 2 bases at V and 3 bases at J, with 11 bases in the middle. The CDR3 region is CASSERHRHYEQYF. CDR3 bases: TGTGCCAGCAGTGAACGCCACCGCCACTACGAGCAGTACTTC.

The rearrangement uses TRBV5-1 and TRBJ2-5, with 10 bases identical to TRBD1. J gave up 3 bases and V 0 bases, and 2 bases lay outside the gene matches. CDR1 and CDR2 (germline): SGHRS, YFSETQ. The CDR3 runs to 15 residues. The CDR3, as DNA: TGCGCCAGCAGCTTGGGAGGGACAGGGGAAGAGACCCAGTACTTC. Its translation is CASSLGGTGEETQYF.

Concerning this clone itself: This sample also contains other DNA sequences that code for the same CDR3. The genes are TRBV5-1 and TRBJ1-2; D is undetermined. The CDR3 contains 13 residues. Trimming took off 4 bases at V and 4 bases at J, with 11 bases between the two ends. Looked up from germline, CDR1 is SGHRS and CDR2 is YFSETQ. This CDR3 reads CASSLDGGYGYTF. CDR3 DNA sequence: TGCGCCAGCAGCCTCGACGGTGGCTATGGCTACACCTTC.

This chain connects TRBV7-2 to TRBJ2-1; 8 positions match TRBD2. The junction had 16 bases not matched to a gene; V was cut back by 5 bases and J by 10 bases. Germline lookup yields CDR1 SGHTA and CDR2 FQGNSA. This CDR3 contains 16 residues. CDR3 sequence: CASSPPGTRTTSEQFF. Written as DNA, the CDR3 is TGTGCCAGCAGCCCACCTGGGACTAGGACGACCTCCGAGCAGTTCTTC.

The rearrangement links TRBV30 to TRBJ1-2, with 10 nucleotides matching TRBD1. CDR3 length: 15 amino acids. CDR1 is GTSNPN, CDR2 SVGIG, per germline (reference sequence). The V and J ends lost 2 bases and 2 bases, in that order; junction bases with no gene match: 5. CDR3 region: CAWSPPDRGNYGYTF. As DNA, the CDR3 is TGTGCCTGGAGTCCTCCGGACAGGGGGAACTATGGCTACACCTTC.

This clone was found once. This CDR3 is CASSLLGRKMNTEAFF. In nucleotides, the CDR3 is TGTGCCAGCAGCTTGTTAGGTAGGAAAATGAACACTGAAGCTTTCTTT. J is TRBJ1-1 and V is TRBV5-6, with D unclear. Trimming stripped 1 base from V and 0 bases from J, with 13 bases between. The CDR3 totals 16 residues. The germline V gene encodes CDR1 SGHDT and CDR2 YYEEEE.

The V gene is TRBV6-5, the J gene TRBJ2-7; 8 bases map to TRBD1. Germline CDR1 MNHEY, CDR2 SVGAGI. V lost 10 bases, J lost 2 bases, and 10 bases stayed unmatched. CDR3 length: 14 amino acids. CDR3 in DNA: TGTGCCACCCACCGGGACAGGTCAGCCTACGAGCAGTACTTC. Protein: CATHRDRSAYEQYF.

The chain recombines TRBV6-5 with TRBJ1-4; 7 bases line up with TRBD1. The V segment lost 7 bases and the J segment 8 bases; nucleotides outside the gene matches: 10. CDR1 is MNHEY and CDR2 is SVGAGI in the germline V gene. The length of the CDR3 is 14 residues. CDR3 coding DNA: TGTGCCAGCACCTCAGACAGGGTTTCGGAAAAACTGTTTTTT. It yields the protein CASTSDRVSEKLFF.

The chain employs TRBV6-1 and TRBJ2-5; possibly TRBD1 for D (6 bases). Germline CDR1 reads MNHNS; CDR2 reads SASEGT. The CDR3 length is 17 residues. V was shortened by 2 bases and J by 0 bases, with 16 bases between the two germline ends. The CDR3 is CASSETLTGSNQETQYF. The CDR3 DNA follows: TGTGCCAGCAGTGAAACACTTACAGGGAGCAACCAAGAGACCCAGTACTTC.

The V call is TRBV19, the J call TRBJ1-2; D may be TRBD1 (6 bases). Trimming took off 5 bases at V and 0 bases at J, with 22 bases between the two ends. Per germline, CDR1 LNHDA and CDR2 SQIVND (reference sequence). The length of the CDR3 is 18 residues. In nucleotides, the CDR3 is TGTGCCAGTAGTCTCCCCGTCGGAGACAGGCCGACTAACTATGGCTACACCTTC. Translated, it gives CASSLPVGDRPTNYGYTF.

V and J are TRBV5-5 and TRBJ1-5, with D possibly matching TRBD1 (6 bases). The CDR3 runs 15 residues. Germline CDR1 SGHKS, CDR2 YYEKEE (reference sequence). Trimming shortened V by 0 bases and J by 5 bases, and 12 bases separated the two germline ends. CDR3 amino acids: CASSLVTGTDQPQHF. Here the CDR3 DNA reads TGTGCCAGCAGCTTGGTGACAGGAACAGATCAGCCCCAGCATTTT. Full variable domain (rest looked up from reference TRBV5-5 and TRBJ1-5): DAGVTQSPTHLIKTRGQQVTLRCSPISGHKSVSWYQQVLGQGPQFIFQYYEKEERGRGNFPDRFSARQFPNYSSELNVNALLLGDSALYLCASSLVTGTDQPQHFGDGTRLSIL.

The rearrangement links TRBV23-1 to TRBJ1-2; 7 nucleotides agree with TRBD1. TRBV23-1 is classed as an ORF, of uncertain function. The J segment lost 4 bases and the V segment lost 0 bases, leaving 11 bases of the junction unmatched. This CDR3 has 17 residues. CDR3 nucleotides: TGCGCCAGCAGTCAATCGCAGGGACAGCCGATCCCCTATGGCTACACCTTC. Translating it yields CASSQSQGQPIPYGYTF.

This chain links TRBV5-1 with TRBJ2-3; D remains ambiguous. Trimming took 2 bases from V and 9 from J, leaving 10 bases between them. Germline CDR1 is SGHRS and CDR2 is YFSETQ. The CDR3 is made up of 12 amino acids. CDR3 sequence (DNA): TGCGCCAGCAGCTTTACCGGGCTGACGCAGTATTTT. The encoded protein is CASSFTGLTQYF.

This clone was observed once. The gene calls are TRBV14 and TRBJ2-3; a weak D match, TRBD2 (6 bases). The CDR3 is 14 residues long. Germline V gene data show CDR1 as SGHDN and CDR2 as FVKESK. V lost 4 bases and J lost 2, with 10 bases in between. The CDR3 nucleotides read TGTGCCAGCAGCCCTGCGGGATACACAGATACGCAGTATTTT. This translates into CASSPAGYTDTQYF.

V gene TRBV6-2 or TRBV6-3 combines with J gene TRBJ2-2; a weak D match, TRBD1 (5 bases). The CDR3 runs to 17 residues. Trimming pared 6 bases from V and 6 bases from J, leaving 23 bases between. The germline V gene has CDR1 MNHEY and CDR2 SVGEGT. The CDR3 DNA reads TGTGCCAGCAGCCCTTTGGTGGGGCCGGAGATCCCCGGGGAGCTGTTTTTT. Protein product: CASSPLVGPEIPGELFF.